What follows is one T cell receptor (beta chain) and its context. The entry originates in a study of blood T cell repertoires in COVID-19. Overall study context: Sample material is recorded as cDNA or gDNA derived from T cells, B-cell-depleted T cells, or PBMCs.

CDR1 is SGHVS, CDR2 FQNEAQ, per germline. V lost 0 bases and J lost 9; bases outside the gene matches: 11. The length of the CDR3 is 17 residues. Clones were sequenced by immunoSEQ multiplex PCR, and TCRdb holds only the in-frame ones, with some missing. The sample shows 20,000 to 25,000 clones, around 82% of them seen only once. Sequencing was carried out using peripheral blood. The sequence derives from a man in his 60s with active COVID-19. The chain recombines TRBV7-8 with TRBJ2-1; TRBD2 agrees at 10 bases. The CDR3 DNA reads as TGTGCCAGCAGCTTAGCGAGGGCTAGCGGGAGTACTGGTGAGCAGTTCTTC. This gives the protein CASSLARASGSTGEQFF.